One and the same sample provided the 20 T cell receptor beta chains below, sequenced in a study of shared clonotypes between healthy human individuals. This table comes from immunoSEQ multiplex PCR, and its TCRdb copy is limited to in-frame clones, with some not included. The repertoire includes about 1.5 million clones, about 98% of them detected once, and about 0.4% sits in the top ten. Sequencing was carried out using naive CD4+ T cells sorted from blood. Subset noted: CD45RA+ positively selected. The receptors stem from a man aged 25 to 45 in good health.

A remark on this clone: The sample holds other DNA sequences that translate to the same CDR3. The CDR3 bases are TGCGCCAGCAGCTTGGGCGGGACTAGCACAGATACGCAGTATTTT. Translation gives CASSLGGTSTDTQYF. This chain connects TRBV5-1 to TRBJ2-3; D might be TRBD2 (6 bases). The CDR3 is made up of 15 amino acids. Germline V gene data show CDR1 as SGHRS and CDR2 as YFSETQ. V dropped 0 bases and J dropped 0 bases, with 8 bases sitting between them.

J is TRBJ2-3 and V is TRBV28; TRBD1 agrees at 9 bases. Germline CDR1 MDHEN, CDR2 SYDVKM. CDR3 size: 15 residues. The junction had 8 bases not matched to a gene; V was cut back by 1 base and J by 9 bases. The CDR3 loop reads CASSLSPGQGGTQYF. DNA of the CDR3: TGTGCCAGCAGTTTATCCCCGGGACAGGGAGGCACGCAGTATTTT.

This clone has only one observation. The CDR3 DNA is TGTGCCAGCAGCTTAGCTGCCGGGACAGTCACCTACGAGCAGTACTTC. It encodes CASSLAAGTVTYEQYF. The rearrangement links TRBV7-9 to TRBJ2-7; 7 bases fit TRBD1. CDR1 is SEHNR, CDR2 FQNEAQ, per germline (reference sequence). The length of the CDR3 is 16 residues. With V trimmed by 0 bases and J by 2 bases, 7 bases remained unmatched.

This clone was recorded only once. The chain uses TRBV6-5 and TRBJ2-1; 7 bases line up with TRBD2. V shed 4 bases and J 3 bases; nucleotides not matched to a gene: 6. CDR1 is MNHEY, CDR2 SVGAGI, per germline. This CDR3 is built from 15 residues. CDR3 DNA: TGTGCCAGCAGTTTAGCCAGCGGGAACTACAATGAGCAGTTCTTC. Residues: CASSLASGNYNEQFF.

The rearrangement uses TRBV27 and TRBJ2-7, with 8 positions matching TRBD2. Trimming at V came to 6 bases and at J to 3 bases, leaving 10 bases not matched to a gene. The germline gives CDR1 MNHEY, CDR2 SMNVEV (reference sequence). CDR3 length: 15 amino acids. The CDR3 DNA is TGTGCCAGCAGCCTTCCGGGACTAGACATCTACGAGCAGTACTTC. It codes for CASSLPGLDIYEQYF.

The rearrangement uses TRBV28 and TRBJ2-1; 8 bases are shared with TRBD2. Looked up from germline, CDR1 is MDHEN and CDR2 is SYDVKM. CDR3 length equals 16 residues. V shed 6 bases and J 2 bases; nucleotides not matched to a gene: 9. CDR3 in amino acids: CASRDESGRTYNEQFF. The CDR3 DNA follows: TGTGCCAGCAGGGACGAGAGCGGGAGAACCTACAATGAGCAGTTCTTC.

The CDR3 nucleotides are TGTGCCAGCACTCGGACAATCGATCAGCCCCAGCATTTT. Residues: CASTRTIDQPQHF. The rearrangement uses TRBV6-1 and TRBJ1-5, with D possibly being TRBD1 (5 bases). The CDR3 runs to 13 residues. The germline V and J ends were trimmed by 7 bases and 5 bases, with 12 bases remaining between them. CDR1 and CDR2 (germline): MNHNS, SASEGT.

The chain couples TRBV5-1 to TRBJ2-1; the D gene is possibly TRBD2 (5 bases). The CDR3 covers 13 residues. Deletions cut 2 bases from V and 10 bases from J, with 13 bases between. Germline values: CDR1 SGHRS, CDR2 YFSETQ. The CDR3 sequence: CASSFGSGEEQFF. CDR3 sequence (DNA): TGCGCCAGCAGCTTTGGGTCCGGGGAAGAGCAGTTCTTC.

This clone was observed a single time. V usage is TRBV2 and J usage is TRBJ1-1; D gene uncertain. The CDR3 is 13 amino acids. CDR1 and CDR2 from the germline V gene are SNHLY and FYNNEI. The V end was cut by 6 bases, the J end by 1 base, with 9 bases between. In DNA, the CDR3 is TGTGCCAGCAGCCCGACAAGGAACACTGAAGCTTTCTTT. Residues: CASSPTRNTEAFF. The full variable domain, its missing parts supplied by reference TRBV2 and TRBJ1-1, is EPEVTQTPSHQVTQMGQEVILRCVPISNHLYFYWYRQILGQKVEFLVSFYNNEISEKSEIFDDQFSVERPDGSNFTLKIRSTKLEDSAMYFCASSPTRNTEAFFGQGTRLTVV.

The rearrangement joins TRBV20-1 to TRBJ2-4; TRBD1 matches 8 bases. Germline V lookup: CDR1 DFQATT, CDR2 SNEGSKA (reference sequence). With 7 bases clipped from V and 8 bases from J, the junction kept 4 bases outside the gene matches. The CDR3 length is 11 residues. In DNA form, the CDR3 reads TGCAGTGGAAGGACAGGGCACATTCAGTACTTC. This encodes CSGRTGHIQYF.

CDR3 residues: CASSFRPYNEKLFF. DNA for the CDR3: TGTGCCAGCAGTTTCCGGCCATATAATGAAAAACTGTTTTTT. V and J are TRBV27 and TRBJ1-4, with D uncertain. The V and J ends lost 3 bases and 4 bases respectively, with 9 bases between them. Per germline, CDR1 MNHEY and CDR2 SMNVEV (reference sequence). The CDR3 is 14 residues long. Using reference TRBV27 and TRBJ1-4 for the parts outside the CDR3, the full variable domain is EAQVTQNPRYLITVTGKKLTVTCSQNMNHEYMSWYRQDPGLGLRQIYYSMNVEVTDKGDVPEGYKVSRKEKRNFPLILESPSPNQTSLYFCASSFRPYNEKLFFGSGTQLSVL.

The chain uses TRBV28 and TRBJ1-1, with D tentatively TRBD1 (6 bases). Per the germline V gene, CDR1 is MDHEN and CDR2 is SYDVKM. This CDR3 contains 12 residues. Trimming took 3 bases from V and 11 from J, leaving 13 bases between them. The CDR3 nucleotides are TGTGCCAGCAGTTTGTCAGGGGCGAAGGCTTTCTTT. This encodes CASSLSGAKAFF.

In this sample, this clone turned up once. This sequence joins TRBV5-1 and TRBJ2-5, with 7 bases identical to TRBD2. CDR1 and CDR2 from the germline V gene are SGHRS and YFSETQ. Losses at the gene ends were 0 bases for V and 7 bases for J; bases not matched to a gene: 6. CDR3 length equals 14 residues. CDR3 DNA: TGCGCCAGCAGCTTGGCAACTAGCGTTGGGACCCAGTACTTC. It specifies CASSLATSVGTQYF.

The rearrangement uses TRBV6-5 and TRBJ2-7; D gene ambiguous. The germline V gene has CDR1 MNHEY and CDR2 SVGAGI. The CDR3 runs to 15 residues. V lost 3 bases to trimming and J lost 1 base, with 13 bases between them. The DNA of the CDR3 is TGTGCCAGCAGTTATCTGGGGTCTGTTTCCTACGAGCAGTACTTC. Amino acids: CASSYLGSVSYEQYF.

The chain recombines TRBV18 with TRBJ1-4, with unresolved D. Germline V gene data show CDR1 as KGHSH and CDR2 as LQKENI. CDR3 length: 13 amino acids. Trimming pared 2 bases from V and 7 bases from J, leaving 8 bases between. CDR3 DNA sequence: TGTGCCAGCTCACCATGGACGGGTGAAAAACTGTTTTTT. Protein product: CASSPWTGEKLFF.

V and J are TRBV27 and TRBJ1-2; 10 positions agree with TRBD1. The CDR3 consists of 15 residues. CDR1 is MNHEY, CDR2 SMNVEV, per germline (reference sequence). Trimming took 4 bases from V and 6 from J; bases not matched to a gene: 8. CDR3 sequence reads: CASSSRTGGTHGYTF. The CDR3 bases are TGTGCCAGCAGTTCTCGGACAGGGGGTACCCATGGCTACACCTTC.

CDR3 nucleotide sequence: TGCGCCAGCAGCTCCGGACAGGTTGGTCAGCCCCAGCATTTT. It is translated as CASSSGQVGQPQHF. The rearrangement uses TRBV5-1 and TRBJ1-5, with 7 bases lining up with TRBD1. The trim removed 3 bases at V and 6 bases at J, leaving 6 bases unmatched. Germline V CDR1 and CDR2: SGHRS, YFSETQ. This CDR3 has 14 amino acids.

As for this clone: This same CDR3 is encoded by further DNA sequences in the sample. J is TRBJ2-5 and V is TRBV18, with D possibly matching TRBD1 (6 bases). The V and J ends lost 3 bases and 5 bases respectively, with 7 bases between them. The CDR3 covers 12 residues. Per the germline V gene, CDR1 is KGHSH and CDR2 is LQKENI. The CDR3: CASSPQGETQYF. Written as DNA, the CDR3 is TGTGCCAGCTCACCTCAGGGGGAGACCCAGTACTTC.

The V and J genes are TRBV5-1 and TRBJ1-1; D remains ambiguous. The V end was cut by 0 bases, the J end by 4 bases, with 7 bases between. The CDR3 is made up of 13 amino acids. From germline, CDR1 is SGHRS and CDR2 YFSETQ. The CDR3, as DNA: TGCGCCAGCAGCTTGGAGCGCACCACTGAAGCTTTCTTT. Protein sequence: CASSLERTTEAFF.

DNA of the CDR3: TGCGCCAGCGCGGGCCGGGGGAATGGGAACACTGAAGCTTTCTTT. Its translation: CASAGRGNGNTEAFF. The V and J genes are TRBV4-1 and TRBJ1-1; a possible D gene is TRBD1 (5 bases). The CDR3 length is 15 residues. CDR1 and CDR2 from the germline V gene are MGHRA and YSYEKL. V shed 8 bases and J shed 1 base, with 17 bases lying between them.